A selection of T cell receptor beta chains follows, all from one sample in a study of T cell responses to AZD1222 COVID-19 vaccine. TCRdb's copy holds only in-frame clones and misses some; the assay was immunoSEQ multiplex PCR. The table has some 89,000 clones, approximately 90% seen once; the top ten hold over 2%. Sequences were derived from peripheral blood, sampled on day 0 of AZD1222 vaccination. The receptors shown here come from an adult in good health. Both conserved end residues are part of each CDR3. D genes are given only for firm matches. Not all rows give a size; the values are once, few, many and, for expanded clones, a class.

v_gene	abundance	j_gene	d_gene	CDR3nt	CDR3aa
TRBV2	-	TRBJ2-7	-	TGTGCCAGCAGTGAAGCGGACAGTAGGAGCGAGCAGTACTTC	CASSEADSRSEQYF
TRBV6-2/TRBV6-3	-	TRBJ1-5	TRBD1	TGTGCCAGCAGTTACGGGCAGGGGGGCTATAGCAATCAGCCCCAGCATTTT	CASSYGQGGYSNQPQHF
TRBV10-3	once	TRBJ1-5	-	TGTGCCATCAAAGACGGTCTTAGCAATCAGCCCCAGCATTTT	CAIKDGLSNQPQHF
TRBV2	-	TRBJ1-1	TRBD1	TGTGCCAGCAGCCCCGACAGGGCGGCTGAAGCTTTCTTT	CASSPDRAAEAFF
TRBV29-1	-	TRBJ2-1	-	TGCAGCGTTGTGGACAATGAGCAGTTCTTC	CSVVDNEQFF
TRBV7-2	-	TRBJ1-1	-	TGTGCCAGCAGCTTAATGCCCGACGCGAACACTGAAGCTTTCTTT	CASSLMPDANTEAFF
TRBV19	few	TRBJ1-2	-	TGTGCCAGCGGGGGGGAACAGGGATGGGATGACTATGGCTACACCTTC	CASGGEQGWDDYGYTF
TRBV20-1	-	TRBJ2-1	-	TGCAGTGCTAGAGGATTGAATGAGCAGTTCTTC	CSARGLNEQFF
TRBV2	-	TRBJ2-2	-	TGTGCCAGCGGGAGGGACAGCCACCCCGGGGAGCTGTTTTTT	CASGRDSHPGELFF
TRBV5-1	-	TRBJ2-1	TRBD2	TGCGCCAGCAGCGCCGGACTAGCGGGAATCTACAATGAGCAGTTCTTC	CASSAGLAGIYNEQFF
TRBV10-3	-	TRBJ2-5	TRBD2	TGTGCCATCAGTGTGACCGGCAGGGAGGGCCAGTACTTC	CAISVTGREGQYF
TRBV5-6	-	TRBJ1-5	-	TGTGCCAGCAGCTTAGCTTCCACAGGCCCTACAGGTCAGCCCCAGCATTTT	CASSLASTGPTGQPQHF
TRBV2	-	TRBJ1-4	-	TGTGCCAGCATGGGAGGATGGAGTTCTAACAATGAAAAACTGTTTTTT	CASMGGWSSNNEKLFF
TRBV7-9	-	TRBJ2-7	-	TGTGCCAGCAGCTTAGTAACAGGGTACGAGCAGTACTTC	CASSLVTGYEQYF
TRBV2	-	TRBJ2-1	TRBD2	TGTGCCAGCATGAGTTTAGCGGGGGTTTCCAATGAGCAGTTCTTC	CASMSLAGVSNEQFF
TRBV18	-	TRBJ2-5	TRBD2	TGTGCCAGCTGCCGGACTAGCGGGAGAGAGACCCAGTACTTC	CASCRTSGRETQYF
TRBV5-5	-	TRBJ2-1	TRBD2	TGTGCCAGCAGCTCAGGGACTAGCGGGGGCCTATACAATGAGCAGTTCTTC	CASSSGTSGGLYNEQFF
TRBV4-3	-	TRBJ2-1	TRBD2	TGCGCCAGCAGCCATGAACTTTGGACTAGCGGAAGATACAATGAGCAGTTCTTC	CASSHELWTSGRYNEQFF
TRBV11-3	few	TRBJ2-7	-	TGTGCCAGCAGCTCGGGGTGGACCTCTCAGGAAGAGCAGTACTTC	CASSSGWTSQEEQYF
TRBV5-1	-	TRBJ2-2	-	TGCGCCAGCTCGACAGGTCTGGAGGGCACCGGGGAGCTGTTTTTT	CASSTGLEGTGELFF
TRBV13	-	TRBJ2-7	TRBD1	TGTGCCAGCAGCTTGGCCGGGACAGGAATCTACGAGCAGTACTTC	CASSLAGTGIYEQYF
TRBV5-4	-	TRBJ2-7	TRBD1	TGTGCCAGCAGCTCACCGGGACAGGGGGCGAGGGAGCAGTACTTC	CASSSPGQGAREQYF
TRBV19	-	TRBJ2-4	-	TGTGCCAGTAGTCTACCAGGGTTAGCCAAAAACATTCAGTACTTC	CASSLPGLAKNIQYF
TRBV30	-	TRBJ1-2	-	TGTGCCTGGAGTGTACCGATGGGGCTCGGCGGCTACACCTTC	CAWSVPMGLGGYTF
TRBV5-1	-	TRBJ2-1	-	TGCGCCAGCAGCTCCCGGAGTAGAGCCTACAATGAGCAGTTCTTC	CASSSRSRAYNEQFF
TRBV6-5	-	TRBJ2-5	TRBD1	TGTGCCGTAGATGATCCCGGGACAGGGATAGAGACCCAGTACTTC	CAVDDPGTGIETQYF
TRBV9	-	TRBJ1-4	TRBD1	TGTGCCAGCAGCGTCGGACAGGGTCTTCATTATGCTAATGAAAAACTGTTTTTT	CASSVGQGLHYANEKLFF
TRBV2	-	TRBJ2-2	TRBD2	TGTGCCAGCAGTGAGCTAGCGGGAGTCGACACCGGGGAGCTGTTTTTT	CASSELAGVDTGELFF
TRBV6-5	-	TRBJ1-2	TRBD1	TGTGCCAGCAGCCGAGGGACAGCCTATGGCTACACCTTC	CASSRGTAYGYTF
TRBV19	-	TRBJ2-1	-	TGTGCCAGTAGTATAGATCTGGGGACCGATGAGCAGTTCTTC	CASSIDLGTDEQFF
TRBV6-5	-	TRBJ2-1	-	TGTGCCAGCAGTTACGCGGGCGGTCGTTCGTTCTTC	CASSYAGGRSFF
TRBV11-2	-	TRBJ1-1	TRBD1	TGTGCCAGCAGCTTAGGGTCAGGGGGGGGAACTGAAGCTTTCTTT	CASSLGSGGGTEAFF
TRBV14	-	TRBJ2-3	TRBD2	TGTGCCAGCAGCCCCCGACTAGCGGGCCACTTCACAGATACGCAGTATTTT	CASSPRLAGHFTDTQYF
TRBV19	-	TRBJ1-2	TRBD1	TGTGCCAGTAGCGGGACAGTTTCTATCCTGGGCGGCTACACCTTC	CASSGTVSILGGYTF
TRBV11-2	-	TRBJ2-1	-	TGTGCCAGCAGTCATATCCCGGGTGAGCAGTTCTTC	CASSHIPGEQFF
TRBV13	-	TRBJ2-3	TRBD2	TGTGCCAGCAGCTTCACGCGGGGGGTCACAGATACGCAGTATTTT	CASSFTRGVTDTQYF
TRBV19	-	TRBJ1-2	-	TGTGCCAGTACCCATCGGAGGAGGTGGAACTATGGCTACACCTTC	CASTHRRRWNYGYTF
TRBV27	-	TRBJ2-7	-	TGTGCCAGCAGTCGGACCCTCTCCTACGAGCAGTACTTC	CASSRTLSYEQYF
TRBV5-1	-	TRBJ2-7	-	TGCGCCAGCAGCCTAAACGCGGGAAATCCCGAGCAGTACTTC	CASSLNAGNPEQYF
TRBV19	-	TRBJ1-5	-	TGTGCCAGTAAATCCCGGGTGGGCAATCAGCCCCAGCATTTT	CASKSRVGNQPQHF
TRBV5-1	-	TRBJ2-2	-	TGCGCCAGCAGCTTGGTACAGGGAAACACCGGGGAGCTGTTTTTT	CASSLVQGNTGELFF
TRBV19	few	TRBJ2-2	-	TGTGCCAGTAGTATACCGCGAGACGGCACCGGGGAGCTGTTTTTT	CASSIPRDGTGELFF
TRBV19	-	TRBJ2-3	TRBD1	TGTGCCAGCGCGAGGCAGGGGGCCTTGGATACGCAGTATTTT	CASARQGALDTQYF